This entry describes one T cell receptor beta chain. What it binds is not known. This record comes from a study of T cells expressing NK-cell markers. CDR3 length equals 17 residues. Germline lookup yields CDR1 LGHNA and CDR2 YSLEER. TCRdb reprocessed the 5' RACE reads, with one entry per CDR3 protein and no DNA. The sample table includes about 540,000 distinct CDR3 sequences. General study findings and limits: 1.0-7.0% of CD8+ T cells in about six donors belonged to dominant NKG2C+ clonotypes.

V usage is TRBV4-3 and J usage is TRBJ2-7; TCRdb's assignment of TRBD1 cannot be checked, as there is no DNA. The origin of this receptor is a man aged 18-30 years in good health. Sequenced sample: blood T cells: a sorted CD56 or NKG2C T cell subset, CD4+ or CD8+ T cells, or bulk PBMC T cells (not recorded which). The CDR3 sequence: CASSQDPDRGQGYEQYF.